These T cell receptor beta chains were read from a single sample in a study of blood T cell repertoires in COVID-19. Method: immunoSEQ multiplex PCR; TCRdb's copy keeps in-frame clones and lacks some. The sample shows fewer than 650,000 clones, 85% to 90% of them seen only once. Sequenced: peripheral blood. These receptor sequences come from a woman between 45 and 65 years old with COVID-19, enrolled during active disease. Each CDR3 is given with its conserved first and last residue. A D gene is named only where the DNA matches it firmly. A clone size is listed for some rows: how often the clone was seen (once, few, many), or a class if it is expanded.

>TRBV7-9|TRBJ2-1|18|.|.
CASSPIWGLGEGGNEQFF
TGTGCCAGCAGCCCCATATGGGGCCTGGGGGAGGGGGGTAATGAGCAGTTCTTC
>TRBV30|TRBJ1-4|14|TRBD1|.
CASALGQGGEKLFF
TGTGCTTCCGCTCTGGGACAGGGCGGTGAAAAACTGTTTTTT
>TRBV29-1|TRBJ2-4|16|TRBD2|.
CSVGLSGPLGKNIQYF
TGCAGCGTGGGGCTTAGCGGGCCCCTGGGCAAAAACATTCAGTACTTC
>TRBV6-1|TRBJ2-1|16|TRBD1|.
CASSGHNRGSYNEQFF
TGTGCCAGCAGTGGCCACAACAGGGGGTCCTACAATGAGCAGTTCTTC
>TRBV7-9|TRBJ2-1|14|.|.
CASSSDRQPNEQFF
TGTGCCAGCAGCTCGGACCGACAGCCCAATGAGCAGTTCTTC
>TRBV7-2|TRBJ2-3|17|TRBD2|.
CASSPGLAGGPIDTQYF
TGTGCCAGCAGCCCGGGACTAGCGGGGGGGCCAATTGATACGCAGTATTTT
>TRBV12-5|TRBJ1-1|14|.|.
CASGLSPGGAEAFF
TGTGCTAGTGGTTTGTCCCCAGGAGGGGCTGAAGCTTTCTTT
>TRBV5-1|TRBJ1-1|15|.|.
CASSAKTVLNTEAFF
TGCGCCAGCAGCGCCAAGACAGTGCTGAACACTGAAGCTTTCTTT
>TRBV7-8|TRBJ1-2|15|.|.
CASSPRTAGAYGYTF
TGTGCCAGCAGCCCGCGGACAGCGGGGGCATATGGCTACACCTTC
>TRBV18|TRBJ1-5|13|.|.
CASSPGQLQPQHF
TGTGCCAGCTCACCTGGGCAGCTTCAGCCCCAGCATTTT
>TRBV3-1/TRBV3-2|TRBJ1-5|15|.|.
CASSQGPSGNQPQHF
TGTGCCAGCAGCCAAGGTCCTTCGGGCAATCAGCCCCAGCATTTT
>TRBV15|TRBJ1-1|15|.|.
CATSRDIQRNTEAFF
TGTGCCACCAGCAGAGACATACAAAGGAACACTGAAGCTTTCTTT
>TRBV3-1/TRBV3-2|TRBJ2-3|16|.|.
CASSQDPGHAVGTQYF
TGTGCCAGCAGCCAAGATCCAGGACACGCCGTCGGGACGCAGTATTTT
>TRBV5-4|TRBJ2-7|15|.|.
CASSTDYAVTYEQYF
TGTGCCAGCAGCACTGACTATGCAGTTACCTACGAGCAGTACTTC
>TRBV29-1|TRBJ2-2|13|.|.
CSVGNRETGELFF
TGCAGCGTCGGGAACAGGGAGACCGGGGAGCTGTTTTTT
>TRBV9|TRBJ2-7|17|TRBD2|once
CASSRSQRTSGVHEQYF
TGTGCCAGCAGCCGGAGCCAAAGGACTAGCGGGGTCCACGAGCAGTACTTC
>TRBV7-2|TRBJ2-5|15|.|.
CASSYLAASKETQYF
TGTGCCAGCAGCTACCTGGCAGCTAGCAAGGAGACCCAGTACTTC
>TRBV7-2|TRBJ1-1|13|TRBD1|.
CASSLTGDTEAFF
TGTGCCAGCAGCCTCACAGGGGACACTGAAGCTTTCTTT
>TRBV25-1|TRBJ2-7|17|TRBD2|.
CASSGVLGGRGSYEQYF
TGTGCCAGCAGTGGCGTGCTCGGGGGGAGAGGGTCCTACGAGCAGTACTTC
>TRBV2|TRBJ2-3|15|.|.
CATSIVGASTDTQYF
TGTGCCACCTCTATAGTGGGAGCTAGCACAGATACGCAGTATTTT
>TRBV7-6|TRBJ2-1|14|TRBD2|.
CASSLGRAGGEQFF
TGTGCCAGCAGCTTAGGACGGGCGGGAGGTGAGCAGTTCTTC
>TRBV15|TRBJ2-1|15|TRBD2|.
CATSRGRGANNEQFF
TGTGCCACCAGCAGGGGGCGGGGGGCAAACAATGAGCAGTTCTTC
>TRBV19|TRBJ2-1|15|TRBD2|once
CASSIYGGAYNEQFF
TGTGCCAGTAGTATATACGGGGGGGCGTACAATGAGCAGTTCTTC